This entry features one T cell receptor (beta chain) sequence. Its antigen remains undetermined. No much larger clonotype is one base removed from it; base qualities were not supplied. This record comes from a study of identifying expanded T cells in peripheral blood (dated by TCRdb to between 2018 and 2021). About the full investigation: Separate aliquots of the same genomic DNA pool were sequenced to produce technical replicates, and four replicates were compared in pairs. What the authors observed across the whole study: The authors expected that over much longer intervals, such as months to years, biological variance in healthy repertoires might increase even further. The binomial model flagged around 1.1 differentially abundant clones between technical replicates, compared with about 16.4 over roughly 2 weeks and approximately 18 over around four weeks. Across all healthy-donor time intervals, the beta-binomial model significantly lowered both the number of clones called differentially abundant and the false-positive rate. Variance in clone template counts between two-week samples significantly increased with total template count across all healthy donors.

TCRbeta CDR3 regions were profiled by bias-controlled multiplex PCR amplification of genomic DNA with the immunoSEQ Assay. Turning to the authors' computational methods: To quantify the absolute abundance of each unique TCRbeta CDR3 region, the sequences were collapsed and filtered. Differential abundance was tested with a binomial (Fisher-equivalent) model and with a beta-binomial model adding time-dependent variance fitted from healthy donors. Any clone with fewer than 5 combined templates was excluded, and a clone was called differentially abundant if its Benjamini-Hochberg FDR was below 0.01. The form v = (b*log(k)+a)^2 was used to model beta-binomial variance as a function of total template count across the two samples. TCRdb carries this immuneACCESS record with in-frame sequences only. Its versions omit some clonotypes, under half of them owing to an unresolved V gene in the studies checked, with the rest unexplained. The DNA gave D and trimming, while V, J and clone size come from that table. This sample comprises about 110,000 clones, around 89% of them detected only once. The top ten clones comprise roughly 17% of the sample.

No immune events such as infections were documented for the healthy donors during the collection period. To calibrate time-dependent variance in a beta-binomial model of T-cell clone differential abundance, blood repertoires from healthy donors were used as a training cohort. The training cohort was composed of 10 or so healthy donors, 3 female and 7 male. Donor ages ranged from 29 to 64 years, with an average of around 43 years. Whole blood, obtained from a commercial supplier, was collected from each healthy donor at three time points spaced around 13 days apart. Genomic DNA was extracted from unsorted whole blood for immunosequencing. The sample comprised blood. This sequence was found in a person between 18 and 69 years old in good health.

The base sequence is TGTGCCAGCAGCTCCCGACAGGCGGCGGGCGCGGATACGCAGTATTTT. The translation is CASSSRQAAGADTQYF. Recombination joined TRBV5-8 with TRBJ2-3; TRBD1 is a possible D gene, resting on 6 matching bases. The germline V gene provides CDR1 SGHTS and CDR2 YDEGEE. Including the terminal cysteine and phenylalanine, the CDR3 comprises 16 residues. Only the CDR3 DNA is retained, 48 bases long and in frame from the first base. V and J lose 3 bases and 6 bases, and a span of 20 bases separates them.